Only a few counts were recorded for the clone carrying this T cell receptor beta chain. This entry is derived from a study of blood T cell repertoires in COVID-19. At the level of the study: The United States, Italy and Spain were the sources of the acute and convalescent COVID-19 samples. PBMCs, B-cell-depleted T cells, or T cells provided the cDNA or gDNA that made up the material.

Source study methods: Using reference gene primer amplification, nucleated cell counts were estimated. Data came from immunoSEQ multiplex PCR; TCRdb stores just in-frame clones and leaves some out. The V and J calls and clone size are taken from that table; D and trimming were inferred from the DNA. The table includes tens of thousands of clones, around 88% detected once. CDR3 length: 15 amino acids. With 3 bases removed from V and 2 bases from J, the gap between germline ends came to 13 bases. Per the germline V gene, CDR1 is MNHEY and CDR2 is SVGAGI. The chain employs TRBV6-5 and TRBJ1-1; D is perhaps TRBD1 (6 bases). This receptor was taken from a woman of 80 years or more with active or convalescent COVID-19. Sequenced sample: peripheral blood. CDR3 protein: CASSYSWDTNTEAFF. In DNA, the CDR3 is TGTGCCAGCAGTTATTCTTGGGACACCAACACTGAAGCTTTCTTT.